The clone carrying this T cell receptor (beta chain) was picked up one time. Assay used: immunoSEQ multiplex PCR; TCRdb lists only in-frame clones, some missing. The sample yields about 340,000 clones, 80% to 90% seen once. This CDR3 has 20 residues. Germline CDR1 is SGHRS and CDR2 is YFSETQ. Trimming removed 1 base at V and 3 bases at J, with 29 bases between. The record originates from a study of cytomegalovirus exposure and HLA in healthy donors. Source material: PBMCs. The chain recombines TRBV5-1 with TRBJ2-7; the D gene is possibly TRBD2 (7 bases). The clonotype comes from a woman younger than 30 in good health and CMV-seronegative. CDR3 nucleotide sequence: TGCGCCAGCAGCTTGAACCGACTAGGACAAGGACTAGGGGGGGACTACGAGCAGTACTTC. Its protein is CASSLNRLGQGLGGDYEQYF.